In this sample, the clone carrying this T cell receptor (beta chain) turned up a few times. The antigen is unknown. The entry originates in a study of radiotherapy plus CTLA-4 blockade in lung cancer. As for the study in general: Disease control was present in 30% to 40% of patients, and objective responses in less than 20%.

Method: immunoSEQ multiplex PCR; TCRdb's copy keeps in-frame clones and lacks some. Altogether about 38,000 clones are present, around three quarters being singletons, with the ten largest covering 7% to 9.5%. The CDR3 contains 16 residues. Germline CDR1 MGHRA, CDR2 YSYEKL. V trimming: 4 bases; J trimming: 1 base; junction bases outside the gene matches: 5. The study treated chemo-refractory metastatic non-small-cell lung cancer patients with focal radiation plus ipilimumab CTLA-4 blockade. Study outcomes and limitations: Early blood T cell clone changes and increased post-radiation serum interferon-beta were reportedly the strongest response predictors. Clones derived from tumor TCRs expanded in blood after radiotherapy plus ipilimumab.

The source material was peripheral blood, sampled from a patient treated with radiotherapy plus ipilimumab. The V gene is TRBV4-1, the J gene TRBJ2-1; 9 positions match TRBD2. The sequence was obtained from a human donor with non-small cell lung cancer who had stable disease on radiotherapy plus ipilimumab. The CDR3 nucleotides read TGCGCCAGCAGCCGCCTGCTAGCGGGGTCCTACAATGAGCAGTTCTTC. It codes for CASSRLLAGSYNEQFF.